One and the same sample provided the 7 T cell receptor beta chains below, sequenced in a study of follicular helper T cells after annual influenza vaccination. The protocol was immunoSEQ multiplex PCR, while the TCRdb copy is restricted to in-frame clones and leaves out a portion. This table holds around 25,000 clones, roughly 80% found once. Described time point: 2014-2015 season, pre-vaccination. Sequencing was performed on CXCR5+ CD38- circulating T follicular helper cells from blood, taken on the day of influenza vaccination. Regarding subset: circulating Tfh, non-naive CD4+CXCR5+PD-1+ (ICOS+CD38+ or ICOS-CD38-). The receptors stem from an adult who received the influenza vaccine.

The sample holds one count of this clone. The rearrangement links TRBV28 to TRBJ2-5, with 8 bases matching TRBD2. The CDR3 runs to 17 residues. Germline CDR1 and CDR2: MDHEN and SYDVKM. V trimming: 6 bases; J trimming: 4 bases; junction bases outside the gene matches: 16. In nucleotides, the CDR3 is TGTGCCAGCAGCCGGGGGGCAGCGGGAGTTTTAGGAGAGACCCAGTACTTC. Translating gives CASSRGAAGVLGETQYF.

V usage is TRBV7-9 and J usage is TRBJ1-6, with 8 bases matching TRBD1. CDR3 length equals 15 residues. In germline, CDR1 is SEHNR, CDR2 FQNEAQ (reference sequence). V gave up 1 base and J gave up 8 bases; unmatched junction bases: 4. The DNA for the CDR3 is TGTGCCAGCAGCTTAGGCGGGACAGGAGATTCACCCCTCCACTTT. Translating it yields CASSLGGTGDSPLHF.

This clone was observed a handful of times. The chain joins TRBV10-3 to TRBJ2-1, with 7 bases that match TRBD1. J lost 5 bases, V lost 11 bases, and 9 bases had no gene match. The germline gives CDR1 ENHRY, CDR2 SYGVKD. The CDR3 contains 13 residues. CDR3 in DNA: TGTGCCTCTCGGGACCAGGGGGACAATGAGCAGTTCTTC. It specifies CASRDQGDNEQFF.

The gene calls are TRBV29-1 and TRBJ2-1; 8 positions match TRBD2. With V trimmed by 4 bases and J by 2 bases, 1 base remained unmatched. The germline gives CDR1 SQVTM, CDR2 ANQGSEA. There are 13 residues in the CDR3. In DNA form, the CDR3 reads TGCAGCGTTGCGACTAGCGCCTACAATGAGCAGTTCTTC. Amino acid sequence: CSVATSAYNEQFF.

The chain carries TRBV4-2 and TRBJ2-3, with a weak D call TRBD1 (6 bases). The V end was cut by 4 bases, the J end by 6 bases, with 20 bases between. This CDR3 region has 16 residues. Per germline, CDR1 LGHNA and CDR2 YNFKEQ. The CDR3 loop reads CASSLTDSRGGDTQYF. DNA for the CDR3: TGTGCCAGCAGCCTGACGGACAGCCGGGGCGGCGATACGCAGTATTTT.

This rearrangement joins TRBV15 to TRBJ2-6; 8 positions agree with TRBD1. This CDR3 spans 17 amino acids. The V gene's germline CDR1 is LNHNV and CDR2 YYDKDF (reference sequence). The V segment lost 6 bases and the J segment 0 bases; nucleotides outside the gene matches: 7. CDR3 coding DNA: TGTGCCACCAGAGGGGACAGGTTGACCTCTGGGGCCAACGTCCTGACTTTC. Amino acids: CATRGDRLTSGANVLTF.

This clone appeared a few times. The rearrangement uses TRBV6-4 and TRBJ2-3; 10 bases match TRBD2. The germline V gene has CDR1 MRHNA and CDR2 SNTAGT. The CDR3 spans 16 residues. V lost 2 bases, J lost 2 bases, and 4 bases stayed unmatched. DNA for the CDR3: TGTGCCAGCAGTGACCAAAGCGGGGGGGCCACAGATACGCAGTATTTT. It translates to CASSDQSGGATDTQYF.